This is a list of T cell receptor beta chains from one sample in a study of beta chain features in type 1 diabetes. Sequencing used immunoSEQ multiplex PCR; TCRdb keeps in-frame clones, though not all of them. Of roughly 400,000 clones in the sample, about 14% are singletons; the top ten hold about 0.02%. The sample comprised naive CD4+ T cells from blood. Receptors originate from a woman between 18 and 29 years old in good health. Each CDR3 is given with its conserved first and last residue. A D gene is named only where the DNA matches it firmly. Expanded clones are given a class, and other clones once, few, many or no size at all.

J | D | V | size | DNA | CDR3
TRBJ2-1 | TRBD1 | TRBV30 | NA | TGTGCCTGGACCCCCATCCAGGGGGCGAACAATGAGCAGTTCTTC | CAWTPIQGANNEQFF
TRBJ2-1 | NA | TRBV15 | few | TGTGCCACCAGCAGAGACAGGGGTGATTGGTTCTTC | CATSRDRGDWFF
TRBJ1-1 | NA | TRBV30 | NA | TGTGCCTGGAGTGTTCCTCGAGCTTTCTTT | CAWSVPRAFF
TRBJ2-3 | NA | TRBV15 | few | TGTGCCACCCGCGGCCTGGGCACAGATACGCAGTATTTT | CATRGLGTDTQYF
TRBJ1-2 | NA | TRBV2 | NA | TGTGCCAGCCGACGGACAGTTACTAACTATGGCTACACCTTC | CASRRTVTNYGYTF
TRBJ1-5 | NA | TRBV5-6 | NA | TGTGCCAGCAGCTCGCGAGGGAAGAGGGCTCAGCCCCAGCATTTT | CASSSRGKRAQPQHF
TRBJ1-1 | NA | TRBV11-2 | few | TGTGCCAGCAGCTCTGGCCTGAACACTGAAGCTTTCTTT | CASSSGLNTEAFF
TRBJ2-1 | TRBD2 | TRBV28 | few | TGTGCCAGCAGTCTATCCGGGACTAGCGGGAGTAATGAGCAGTTCTTC | CASSLSGTSGSNEQFF
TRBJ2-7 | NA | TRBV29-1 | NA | TGCAGCGTTGGCGCCGGTGCCTTCACCGTCGAGCAGTACTTC | CSVGAGAFTVEQYF
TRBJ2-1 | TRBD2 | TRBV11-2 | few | TGTGCCAGCAGCTTCCCTGGCGCGCGGGAGTTACGTGAGCAGTTCTTC | CASSFPGARELREQFF
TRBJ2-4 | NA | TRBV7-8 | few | TGTGCCAGCAGCTTGGCGGAAGCCAAAAACATTCAGTACTTC | CASSLAEAKNIQYF
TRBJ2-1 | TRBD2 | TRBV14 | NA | TGTGCCAGCAGCCCTAGGACTAGCGGGAGTCATGAGCAGTTCTTC | CASSPRTSGSHEQFF
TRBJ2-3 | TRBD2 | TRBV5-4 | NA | TGTGCCAGCAGCTTAGGGGTCTCTAGCGGGAGGGATACGCAGTATTTT | CASSLGVSSGRDTQYF
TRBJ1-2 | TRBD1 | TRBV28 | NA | TGTGCCAGCAGTTCCGGGGACAGGGAGGGTGGCTACACCTTC | CASSSGDREGGYTF
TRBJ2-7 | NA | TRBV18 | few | TGTGCCAGCTCACCCAATGAGGGTGACTACGAGCAGTACTTC | CASSPNEGDYEQYF
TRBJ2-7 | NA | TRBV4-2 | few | TGTGCCAGCAGCCAACTGTCTGCCGGACAGTACGAGCAGTACTTC | CASSQLSAGQYEQYF
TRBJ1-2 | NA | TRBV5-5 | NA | TGTGCCAGCAGCTTGGCCCTAATCCCCTATGGCTACACCTTC | CASSLALIPYGYTF
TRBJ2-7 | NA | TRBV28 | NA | TGTGCCAGCAGGACAGGATTCTACGAGCAGTACTTC | CASRTGFYEQYF
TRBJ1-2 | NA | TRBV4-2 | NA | TGTGCCAGCAGCCAAGGGTCGCCAGATAACTATGGCTACACCTTC | CASSQGSPDNYGYTF
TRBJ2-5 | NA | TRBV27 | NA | TGTGCCAGCAGGCTACAGGGCTCCCAAGAGACCCAGTACTTC | CASRLQGSQETQYF
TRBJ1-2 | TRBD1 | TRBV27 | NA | TGTGCCAGCCGGGACAGGGGGTACTATGGCTACACCTTC | CASRDRGYYGYTF
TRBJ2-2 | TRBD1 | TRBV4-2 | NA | TGTGCCAGCAGCCAAGATTACAGGGGGCCCGGGGAGCTGTTTTTT | CASSQDYRGPGELFF
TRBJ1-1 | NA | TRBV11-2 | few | TGTGCCAGCAGCACCTCCCTTCAGGGTATCACTGAAGCTTTCTTT | CASSTSLQGITEAFF
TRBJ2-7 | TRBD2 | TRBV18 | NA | TGTGCCAGCTCACCAGCTAGACTAGCGAGGGCCTACGAGCAGTACTTC | CASSPARLARAYEQYF
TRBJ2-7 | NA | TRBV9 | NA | TGTGCCAGCAGCGCTTCTTACAGGACACGCTCCTACGAGCAGTACTTC | CASSASYRTRSYEQYF
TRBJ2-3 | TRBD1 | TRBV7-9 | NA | TGTGCCAGCAGATTAGGGACAGGGGAAGATACGCAGTATTTT | CASRLGTGEDTQYF
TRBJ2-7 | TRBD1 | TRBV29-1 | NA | TGCAGCTTCGCCCAGGGGGCTGCGGGGTACGAGCAGTACTTC | CSFAQGAAGYEQYF
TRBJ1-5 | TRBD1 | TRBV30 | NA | TGTGCCTGGAGTGCCGGGACAGGGAGTCAGCCCCAGCATTTT | CAWSAGTGSQPQHF
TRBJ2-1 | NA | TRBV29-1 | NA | TGCAGCGTTGGGAAACCTAGCTCCTACAATGAGCAGTTCTTC | CSVGKPSSYNEQFF
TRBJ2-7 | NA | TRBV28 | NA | TGTGCCAGCAGTTTATCAGGCTTCTCCTACGAGCAGTACTTC | CASSLSGFSYEQYF
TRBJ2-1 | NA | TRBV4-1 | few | TGCGCCAGCAGCCAAGTAGTTATTCCCAATGAGCAGTTCTTC | CASSQVVIPNEQFF
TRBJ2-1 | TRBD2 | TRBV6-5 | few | TGTGCCAGCAGTTACCTCGCGGGGGGGTACAATGAGCAGTTCTTC | CASSYLAGGYNEQFF
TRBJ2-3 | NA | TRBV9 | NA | TGTGCCAGCAGCCCTAGCACAGATACGCAGTATTTT | CASSPSTDTQYF
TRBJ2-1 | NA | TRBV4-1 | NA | TGCGCCAGCAGCCAAGCGGTTACAGCTGCCTACAATGAGCAGTTCTTC | CASSQAVTAAYNEQFF
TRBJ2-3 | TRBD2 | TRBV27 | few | TGTGCCAGCACCGGACTAGCGGCCACAGATACGCAGTATTTT | CASTGLAATDTQYF
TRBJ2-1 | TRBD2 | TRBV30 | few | TGTGCCTGGAGTGGAGGGAGGGGCTCCTACAATGAGCAGTTCTTC | CAWSGGRGSYNEQFF
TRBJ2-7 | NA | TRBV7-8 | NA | TGTGCCAGCATTAGCGGAAGCTCCTACGAGCAGTACTTC | CASISGSSYEQYF
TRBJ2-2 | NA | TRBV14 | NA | TGTGCCAGCAGCCAAGATAATACAGGGATGAGGACCGGGGAGCTGTTTTTT | CASSQDNTGMRTGELFF
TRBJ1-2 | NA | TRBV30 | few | TGTGCCTGCCCGTTCCCTACGGGGGGTAACTATGGCTACACCTTC | CACPFPTGGNYGYTF
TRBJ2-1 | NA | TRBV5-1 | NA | TGCGCCAGCAGCTTGGTTTCAGGGTCAGGAGACAATGAGCAGTTCTTC | CASSLVSGSGDNEQFF
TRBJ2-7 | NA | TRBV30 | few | TGTGCCTGGAGTGTACGGGGATCGTACGAGCAGTACTTC | CAWSVRGSYEQYF
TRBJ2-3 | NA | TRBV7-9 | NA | TGTGCCAGCAGCGATATAGCGGACCCCACAGATACGCAGTATTTT | CASSDIADPTDTQYF
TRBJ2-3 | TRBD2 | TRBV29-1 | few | TGCAGCGTGACTTTAGCGGGACCTAGCACAGATACGCAGTATTTT | CSVTLAGPSTDTQYF
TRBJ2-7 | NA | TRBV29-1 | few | TGCAGCGTTGGCCTAGCTATGACCTACGAGCAGTACTTC | CSVGLAMTYEQYF
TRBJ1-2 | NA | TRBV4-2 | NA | TGTGCCAGCAGCCAAGATGCGACGGGCTATGGCTACACCTTC | CASSQDATGYGYTF
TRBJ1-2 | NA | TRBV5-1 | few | TGCGCCAGCAGGTTTTCAAACTATGGCTACACCTTC | CASRFSNYGYTF
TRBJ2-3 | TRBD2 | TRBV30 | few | TGTGCCTGGATCACCGGACTAGCGAGGACAGATACGCAGTATTTT | CAWITGLARTDTQYF
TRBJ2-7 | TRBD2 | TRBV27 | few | TGTGCCAGCAGCCCCAGCGGGAGTGGGTACGAGCAGTACTTC | CASSPSGSGYEQYF
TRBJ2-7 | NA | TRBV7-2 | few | TGTGCCAGCAGCTTGCAGGGTTTCTCCGAGCAGTACTTC | CASSLQGFSEQYF
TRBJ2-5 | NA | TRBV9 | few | TGTGCCAGCAGCGTAGGAGGGAATTACCAAGAGACCCAGTACTTC | CASSVGGNYQETQYF
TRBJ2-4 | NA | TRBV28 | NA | TGTGCCAGCAGTTGGCAGGGGAAGACGGCCAAAAACATTCAGTACTTC | CASSWQGKTAKNIQYF
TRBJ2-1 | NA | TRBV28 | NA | TGTGCCAGCATCGGCTACAATGAGCAGTTCTTC | CASIGYNEQFF
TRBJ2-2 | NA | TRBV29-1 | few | TGCAGCGTTCTCAGAGGGGGAACGAACACCGGGGAGCTGTTTTTT | CSVLRGGTNTGELFF